The 11 T cell receptor beta chains given below trace back to one sample, sequenced in a study of cytomegalovirus exposure and HLA in healthy donors. Method: immunoSEQ multiplex PCR; TCRdb's copy keeps in-frame clones and lacks some. The table has tens of thousands of clones, 95% to 96% seen once. Sequencing was performed on PBMCs. The receptors shown here come from a man between 18 and 29 years old in good health and CMV-seronegative.

The chain is built from TRBV11-2 and TRBJ2-4, with 7 bases aligning to TRBD2. The CDR3 has 15 residues. V dropped 1 base and J dropped 3; count of bases not matched to a gene: 3. Looked up from germline, CDR1 is SGHAT and CDR2 is FQNNGV. The DNA for the CDR3 is TGTGCCAGCAGCTTAGGGGCGGGGGACAAAAACATTCAGTACTTC. It translates to CASSLGAGDKNIQYF.

The chain uses TRBV6-1 and TRBJ2-1; the match to TRBD2 covers 9 bases. The CDR3 length is 16 residues. Germline assignment: CDR1 MNHNS and CDR2 SASEGT. V dropped 0 bases and J dropped 8; count of bases not matched to a gene: 8. The DNA for the CDR3 is TGTGCCAGCAGTGAAGCGCTAGCGGGATCCCGCGATGAGCAGTTCTTC. It is translated as CASSEALAGSRDEQFF.

The chain uses TRBV7-9 and TRBJ2-6; tentative D call: TRBD1 (6 bases). The CDR3 spans 17 residues. Germline-derived CDR1 and CDR2 are SEHNR and FQNEAQ (reference sequence). Trimming stripped 5 bases from V and 0 bases from J, with 14 bases between. DNA of the CDR3: TGTGCCAGCAGCCAGGACAGTGCTGTCTCTGGGGCCAACGTCCTGACTTTC. This encodes CASSQDSAVSGANVLTF.

This clone was seen a few times. V and J are TRBV7-9 and TRBJ2-1; the D gene is possibly TRBD2 (5 bases). The CDR3 sequence is 14 residues long. V shed 3 bases and J shed 10 bases, with 16 bases lying between them. Germline V gives CDR1 SEHNR, CDR2 FQNEAQ (reference sequence). The CDR3 protein is CASSLALEIGEQFF. In nucleotides, the CDR3 is TGTGCCAGCAGCTTGGCACTAGAAATCGGGGAGCAGTTCTTC. The full variable domain, with the rest looked up from reference TRBV7-9 and TRBJ2-1, is DTGVSQNPRHKITKRGQNVTFRCDPISEHNRLYWYRQTLGQGPEFLTYFQNEAQLEKSRLLSDRFSAERPKGSFSTLEIQRTEQGDSAMYLCASSLALEIGEQFFGPGTRLTVL.

CDR3: CASSSPHRDGAFF. The CDR3 nucleotides are TGTGCCAGCAGCTCCCCTCACAGGGATGGAGCTTTCTTT. V and J are TRBV7-8 and TRBJ1-1; a possible D gene is TRBD1 (6 bases). Trimming took off 4 bases at V and 10 bases at J, with 16 bases between the two ends. The germline V gene encodes CDR1 SGHVS and CDR2 FQNEAQ. The CDR3 is 13 amino acids. Full variable domain (outside the CDR3, taken from reference TRBV7-8 and TRBJ1-1): GAGVSQSPRYKVAKRGQDVALRCDPISGHVSLFWYQQALGQGPEFLTYFQNEAQLDKSGLPSDRFFAERPEGSVSTLKIQRTQQEDSAVYLCASSSPHRDGAFFGQGTRLTVV.

This clone was counted once. The rearrangement joins TRBV9 to TRBJ2-3, with D perhaps matching TRBD1 (5 bases). CDR1 and CDR2 from the germline V gene are SGDLS and YYNGEE. This CDR3 comprises 12 residues. The V end lost 4 bases, the J end lost 6 bases, and 9 bases lay between the germline ends. The CDR3: CASSHSGDTQYF. CDR3 sequence (DNA): TGTGCCAGCAGCCATTCAGGGGATACGCAGTATTTT.

The CDR3, as DNA: TGTGCCAGCAGCTCTCCGGGACAGGGGTACACCGGGGAGCTGTTTTTT. Translation gives CASSSPGQGYTGELFF. The rearrangement links TRBV28 to TRBJ2-2, with TRBD1 matching over 10 bases. The V segment lost 6 bases and the J segment 3 bases; nucleotides outside the gene matches: 7. The CDR3 has 16 amino acids. Germline lookup yields CDR1 MDHEN and CDR2 SYDVKM.

This clone was counted a single time. The rearrangement uses TRBV9 and TRBJ2-1, with a tentative D call TRBD2 (7 bases). In germline, CDR1 is SGDLS, CDR2 YYNGEE. The CDR3 loop spans 15 amino acids. The V end was cut by 3 bases, the J end by 4 bases, with 14 bases between. CDR3 loop: CASSARTRGYNEQFF. CDR3 sequence (DNA): TGTGCCAGCAGCGCAAGGACTAGGGGGTACAATGAGCAGTTCTTC.

The chain recombines TRBV30 with TRBJ1-1; weak D call: TRBD1 (5 bases). Germline values: CDR1 GTSNPN, CDR2 SVGIG (reference sequence). V was pared by 4 bases and J by 5 bases, with 20 bases between. This CDR3 region has 15 residues. In DNA, the CDR3 is TGTGCCTGGAATGGAGGGGTCGTTCGGGGGACTGAAGCTTTCTTT. This encodes CAWNGGVVRGTEAFF.

This chain joins TRBV29-1 and TRBJ1-4, with TRBD1 identical over 8 bases. This CDR3 has 13 amino acids. In germline, CDR1 is SQVTM, CDR2 ANQGSEA. Losses at the gene ends were 4 bases for V and 5 bases for J; bases not matched to a gene: 3. The DNA for the CDR3 is TGCAGCGTTGGTGGACAGGGAAATGAAAAACTGTTTTTT. The encoded protein is CSVGGQGNEKLFF.

The rearrangement uses TRBV6-1 and TRBJ2-1, with 10 bases identical to TRBD1. Germline V gene lookup returns CDR1 MNHNS and CDR2 SASEGT. The CDR3 covers 14 residues. V shed 7 bases, J shed 9 bases, and the junction held 9 bases outside the gene matches. CDR3 in amino acids: CASTLDRGGSEQFF. Written as DNA, the CDR3 is TGTGCCAGCACCTTGGACAGGGGGGGGAGTGAGCAGTTCTTC.